This T cell receptor beta chain appears in the sequencing data of a study of shared clonotypes between healthy human individuals. Findings of the study overall: Shared across a few donors were 5% to 6% of the naive CD4 clonotypes. An expected dependence of interdonor clonotype sharing on sequencing depth was noted.

This CDR3 contains 14 residues. Germline CDR1 SGHRS, CDR2 YFSETQ. With 4 bases removed from V and 3 bases from J, the gap between germline ends came to 11 bases. Of note for this clone: What it binds is unknown.

Assay used: immunoSEQ multiplex PCR; TCRdb lists only in-frame clones, some missing. In the table there are around 2,000,000 clones, about 95% of which are singletons. Healthy HIV-negative adults without recent acute infections or vaccinations served as donors. The receptor's source is a man between 18 and 29 years old in good health. The source material was naive CD4+ T cells sorted from blood. Indicated subset: CD45RA+ positively selected. The chain employs TRBV5-1 and TRBJ1-3, with D unresolved. CDR3 sequence (DNA): TGCGCCAGCAGCCCCGGCATGGGTGGAAACACCATATATTTT. It encodes CASSPGMGGNTIYF.